The 25 T cell receptor beta chains given below trace back to one sample, sequenced in a study of cytomegalovirus exposure and HLA in healthy donors. In the PCR, 60 Vbeta and 13 Jbeta primers were used. Libraries were prepared by immunoSEQ multiplex PCR; TCRdb keeps only in-frame clonotypes and omits some of them. The sample shows approximately 170,000 clones, just under 80% of them seen only once. Sequenced: PBMCs. The source is a woman between 40 and 50 years old in good health and CMV-seropositive.

This clone was detected a few times. V is TRBV7-8 and J is TRBJ2-1, with unresolved D. The germline V gene has CDR1 SGHVS and CDR2 FQNEAQ. The CDR3 contains 13 residues. V shed 5 bases and J shed 9 bases, with 14 bases lying between them. The CDR3 spells CASSQQTSVEQFF. The CDR3 nucleotides are TGTGCCAGCAGCCAACAGACCTCGGTTGAGCAGTTCTTC.

This chain uses TRBV30 with TRBJ1-1, with D unclear. Per germline, CDR1 GTSNPN and CDR2 SVGIG (reference sequence). The CDR3 runs to 15 residues. V was pared by 3 bases and J by 1 base, with 15 bases between. CDR3 protein: CAWRSLLDWNTEAFF. Here the CDR3 DNA reads TGTGCCTGGAGAAGCCTCCTGGACTGGAACACTGAAGCTTTCTTT.

The V and J genes are TRBV9 and TRBJ2-1; D might be TRBD2 (5 bases). V lost 0 bases to trimming and J lost 6 bases, with 13 bases between them. The CDR3 is 15 amino acids. Germline assignment: CDR1 SGDLS and CDR2 YYNGEE. The CDR3 loop is CASSVVGALRNEQFF. In nucleotides, the CDR3 is TGTGCCAGCAGCGTAGTGGGAGCGTTACGCAATGAGCAGTTCTTC. The full variable domain, with the rest looked up from reference TRBV9 and TRBJ2-1, is DSGVTQTPKHLITATGQRVTLRCSPRSGDLSVYWYQQSLDQGLQFLIQYYNGEERAKGNILERFSAQQFPDLHSELNLSSLELGDSALYFCASSVVGALRNEQFFGPGTRLTVL.

The rearrangement uses TRBV27 and TRBJ1-3, with D hard to call. Germline V gives CDR1 MNHEY, CDR2 SMNVEV (reference sequence). The CDR3 consists of 13 residues. Deletions cut 2 bases from V and 4 bases from J, with 6 bases between. CDR3 amino acids: CASSLVRGNTIYF. CDR3 DNA: TGTGCCAGCAGTTTAGTCAGGGGAAACACCATATATTTT.

J is TRBJ1-3 and V is TRBV30; D is uncertain. Trimming removed 1 base from V and 4 bases from J, with 11 bases in between. Per germline, CDR1 GTSNPN and CDR2 SVGIG (reference sequence). The CDR3 runs to 14 residues. The CDR3, as DNA: TGTGCCTGGAGTGAGTTGGTAGCGGGAAACACCATATATTTT. Its protein product is CAWSELVAGNTIYF.

This sequence joins TRBV6-5 and TRBJ1-2; D remains unclear. The CDR3 loop spans 13 amino acids. The germline V gene has CDR1 MNHEY and CDR2 SVGAGI. Trimming took off 4 bases at V and 8 bases at J, with 14 bases between the two ends. The CDR3 sequence: CASSFDRAGGYTF. DNA for the CDR3: TGTGCCAGCAGTTTCGACCGGGCGGGGGGCTACACCTTC.

This chain's CDR3 is CASSLGTSLGNEQFF. CDR3 nucleotides: TGTGCCAGCAGCTTAGGGACTAGTCTAGGCAATGAGCAGTTCTTC. The V call is TRBV7-3, the J call TRBJ2-1, with 8 bases matching TRBD2. The V gene's germline CDR1 is SGHTA and CDR2 FQGTGA. The CDR3 loop spans 15 amino acids. The trim removed 2 bases at V and 6 bases at J, leaving 6 bases unmatched.

The CDR3 is CASKSLSGGYNEQFF. The DNA of the CDR3 is TGTGCCAGCAAGAGCCTAAGCGGGGGATACAATGAGCAGTTCTTC. The chain joins TRBV2 to TRBJ2-1; 8 nucleotides match TRBD2. Per the germline V gene, CDR1 is SNHLY and CDR2 is FYNNEI. The CDR3 loop spans 15 amino acids. V dropped 7 bases and J dropped 4; count of bases not matched to a gene: 9.

This chain joins TRBV29-1 and TRBJ2-7, with D uncertain. Germline CDR1 and CDR2: SQVTM and ANQGSEA. The V end was cut by 4 bases, the J end by 0 bases, with 13 bases between. This CDR3 spans 14 amino acids. The CDR3 nucleotides are TGCAGCGTTGTGCCAGGCTCCAGCTCCTACGAGCAGTACTTC. This encodes CSVVPGSSSYEQYF.

The CDR3 sequence is CASSKKNPTGKHSPLHF. CDR3 DNA sequence: TGTGCCAGCAGCAAAAAAAATCCGACAGGGAAGCATTCACCCCTCCACTTT. V and J are TRBV21-1 and TRBJ1-6; the D segment call TRBD1 is taken from the table without a DNA check. TRBV21-1 is shown as a pseudogene. This CDR3 has 17 residues.

The rearrangement links TRBV30 to TRBJ1-2, with D possibly being TRBD1 (5 bases). The germline CDR1 and CDR2 sequences are GTSNPN and SVGIG (reference sequence). This CDR3 has 10 residues. Trimming removed 8 bases from V and 7 bases from J, with 11 bases in between. This chain's CDR3 is CAGDGGGYTF. The DNA for the CDR3 is TGTGCCGGGGACGGGGGTGGCTACACCTTC.

The chain links TRBV29-1 to TRBJ2-3, with 7 bases matching TRBD1. V dropped 7 bases and J dropped 3; count of bases not matched to a gene: 4. CDR3 length equals 12 residues. Germline CDR1 and CDR2: SQVTM and ANQGSEA. The CDR3, as DNA: TGCAGCGCCCGACAGGGAACAGATACGCAGTATTTT. It is translated as CSARQGTDTQYF.

The chain uses TRBV7-3 and TRBJ2-1, with a possible D match to TRBD2 (6 bases). The CDR3 is made up of 17 amino acids. Trimming took off 5 bases at V and 3 bases at J, with 20 bases between the two ends. The germline gives CDR1 SGHTA, CDR2 FQGTGA. This CDR3 reads CASSESRWTEGYNEQFF. CDR3 nucleotide sequence: TGTGCCAGCAGCGAGAGTCGTTGGACGGAGGGCTACAATGAGCAGTTCTTC.

V and J are TRBV18 and TRBJ1-3; D gene uncertain. The CDR3 extends over 14 amino acids. Trimming removed 2 bases at V and 4 bases at J, with 9 bases between. Germline V gives CDR1 KGHSH, CDR2 LQKENI. The CDR3 loop reads CASSPWTSGNTIYF. The CDR3 coding sequence is TGTGCCAGCTCACCATGGACTTCAGGAAACACCATATATTTT.

With respect to this clone: The identical CDR3 is also encoded by other nucleotide sequences in the sample. V and J are TRBV9 and TRBJ1-3, with D uncertain. From germline, CDR1 is SGDLS and CDR2 YYNGEE. V lost 0 bases and J 0 bases, leaving 4 bases between the germline ends. This CDR3 is 14 amino acids long. This chain's CDR3 is CASSVGSSGNTIYF. The CDR3 nucleotides read TGTGCCAGCAGCGTAGGGAGCTCTGGAAACACCATATATTTT.

The chain links TRBV27 to TRBJ2-7, with TRBD1 matching over 8 bases. The V segment lost 6 bases and the J segment 2 bases; nucleotides outside the gene matches: 6. CDR1 is MNHEY and CDR2 is SMNVEV in the germline V gene (reference sequence). The CDR3 runs to 14 residues. The CDR3 DNA follows: TGTGCCAGCAGGCGACAGGGGCGAGCCTACGAGCAGTACTTC. It is translated as CASRRQGRAYEQYF.

This sequence joins TRBV28 and TRBJ2-5, with TRBD2 matching 11 bases. V trimming: 7 bases; J trimming: 1 base; junction bases outside the gene matches: 5. The CDR3 consists of 15 residues. Germline loops: CDR1 MDHEN, CDR2 SYDVKM. DNA of the CDR3: TGTGCCAGCACTGTAACTAGCGGGGGCCAAGAGACCCAGTACTTC. Protein: CASTVTSGGQETQYF.

This chain connects TRBV5-4 to TRBJ2-7, with 7 bases fitting TRBD1. V lost 5 bases, J lost 2 bases, and 7 bases stayed unmatched. This CDR3 is 14 amino acids long. Germline CDR1 is SGHNT and CDR2 is YYREEE (reference sequence). The DNA for the CDR3 is TGTGCCAGCAGTTCCGGGACAGCCACCTACGAGCAGTACTTC. Protein sequence: CASSSGTATYEQYF. The full variable domain, rest sourced from reference TRBV5-4 and TRBJ2-7, is ETGVTQSPTHLIKTRGQQVTLRCSSQSGHNTVSWYQQALGQGPQFIFQYYREEENGRGNFPPRFSGLQFPNYSSELNVNALELDDSALYLCASSSGTATYEQYFGPGTRLTVT.

V usage is TRBV5-1 and J usage is TRBJ1-3; D possibly corresponds to TRBD1 (5 bases). The CDR3 covers 14 residues. Germline V gives CDR1 SGHRS, CDR2 YFSETQ. V lost 4 bases and J lost 2, with 10 bases in between. The chain's CDR3 is CASSDQGTGNTIYF. CDR3 nucleotide sequence: TGCGCCAGCAGCGACCAGGGTACTGGAAACACCATATATTTT. Full variable domain (remainder filled in from reference TRBV5-1 and TRBJ1-3): KAGVTQTPRYLIKTRGQQVTLSCSPISGHRSVSWYQQTPGQGLQFLFEYFSETQRNKGNFPGRFSGRQFSNSRSEMNVSTLELGDSALYLCASSDQGTGNTIYFGEGSWLTVV.

This clone has a single count. This rearrangement joins TRBV18 to TRBJ1-1; TRBD1 is a possible D gene (5 bases). The V and J ends lost 3 bases and 2 bases respectively, with 19 bases between them. The germline V gene encodes CDR1 KGHSH and CDR2 LQKENI. This CDR3 has 17 amino acids. CDR3 sequence reads: CASSPEGPPWTNTEAFF. CDR3 in DNA: TGTGCCAGCTCACCGGAGGGGCCGCCTTGGACAAACACTGAAGCTTTCTTT.

The gene calls are TRBV29-1 and TRBJ2-2; a possible D gene is TRBD1 (5 bases). Trimming cost V 5 bases and J 0 bases, with 10 bases left between them. In germline, CDR1 is SQVTM, CDR2 ANQGSEA. The CDR3 consists of 14 residues. DNA of the CDR3: TGCAGCGTTATGGGGCCCACGAACACCGGGGAGCTGTTTTTT. Translating gives CSVMGPTNTGELFF.

This clone was seen more than once but under ten times. The chain couples TRBV11-3 to TRBJ2-1; 12 nucleotides line up with TRBD2. The germline gives CDR1 SGHNT, CDR2 YENEEA. This CDR3 has 16 amino acids. Trimming removed 2 bases from V and 2 bases from J; junction bases left unmatched: 1. The CDR3 nucleotides read TGTGCCAGCAGCTTAAGGACTAGCGGGGCCTACAATGAGCAGTTCTTC. Its protein product is CASSLRTSGAYNEQFF. Supplemented by reference TRBV11-3 and TRBJ2-1, the full variable domain reads EAGVVQSPRYKIIEKKQPVAFWCNPISGHNTLYWYLQNLGQGPELLIRYENEEAVDDSQLPKDRFSAERLKGVDSTLKIQPAELGDSAVYLCASSLRTSGAYNEQFFGPGTRLTVL.

The CDR3 nucleotides are TGTGCCAGCGGGCTCTCTTATCAGCCCCAGCATTTT. It is translated as CASGLSYQPQHF. This chain links TRBV28 with TRBJ1-5, with D unclear. The CDR3 length is 12 residues. V shed 8 bases and J shed 5 bases, with 10 bases lying between them. Looked up from germline, CDR1 is MDHEN and CDR2 is SYDVKM.

This clone was counted only a few times. This rearrangement joins TRBV5-6 to TRBJ1-1; weak D call: TRBD1 (6 bases). This CDR3 comprises 15 residues. With 0 bases removed from V and 4 bases from J, the gap between germline ends came to 13 bases. Germline lookup yields CDR1 SGHDT and CDR2 YYEEEE. The CDR3 DNA sequence: TGTGCCAGCAGCTTGGCAGGGGCCGCGGGCACTGAAGCTTTCTTT. This translates into CASSLAGAAGTEAFF.

The chain's CDR3 is CASSLVRTGSSGANVLTF. CDR3 nucleotides: TGTGCCAGCAGCCTAGTGCGGACAGGGAGCTCTGGGGCCAACGTCCTGACTTTC. The chain is built from TRBV7-9 and TRBJ2-6; 8 bases map to TRBD1. The CDR3 is made up of 18 amino acids. Losses at the gene ends were 5 bases for V and 0 bases for J; bases not matched to a gene: 9. Germline loops: CDR1 SEHNR, CDR2 FQNEAQ (reference sequence).